This TCR beta chain stems from a study of OX40 agonist ivuxolimab in advanced cancers. Sequencing used immunoSEQ multiplex PCR; TCRdb keeps in-frame clones, though not all of them. The sample includes about 86,000 clones, approximately 90% seen only once; the top ten take approximately 1.5%. Germline V gives CDR1 MNHEY, CDR2 SMNVEV (reference sequence). This CDR3 contains 17 residues. V gave up 6 bases and J gave up 3 bases; unmatched junction bases: 13. This sequence originates from an adult with an advanced solid tumor such as melanoma, head and neck, liver or kidney cancer. The rearrangement links TRBV27 to TRBJ1-5; 8 positions agree with TRBD1. Specimen: CD4+ or CD8+ T cells sorted from blood, collected in a trial of the OX40 agonist ivuxolimab. CDR3 nucleotide sequence: TGTGCCAGCAGAGAAACCCGGGGACAGGTCTACAATCAGCCCCAGCATTTT. Protein sequence: CASRETRGQVYNQPQHF.